One and the same sample provided the 3 T cell receptor beta chains below, sequenced in a study of technical replicates of blood from a handful of donors. Method: immunoSEQ multiplex PCR; TCRdb's copy keeps in-frame clones and lacks some. The sample consists of 70,000 to 90,000 clones, around nine tenths of them appearing once. The specimen sequenced was T cells isolated from PBMCs. These receptors were collected from a human donor in good health.

The gene calls are TRBV27 and TRBJ2-7, with 12 bases that match TRBD1. The CDR3 has 15 amino acids. The V gene's germline CDR1 is MNHEY and CDR2 SMNVEV (reference sequence). With V trimmed by 5 bases and J by 3 bases, 5 bases remained unmatched. This chain's CDR3 is CASSGGTGGFYEQYF. The CDR3 DNA is TGTGCCAGCAGTGGCGGGACAGGGGGCTTCTACGAGCAGTACTTC.

This chain joins TRBV5-1 and TRBJ2-5; 11 bases map to TRBD2. The CDR3 covers 17 residues. Germline values: CDR1 SGHRS, CDR2 YFSETQ. Trimming cost V 3 bases and J 6 bases; bases outside gene matches: 13. CDR3 DNA: TGCGCCAGCAGCTCCAAAGCCGGGACTAGCGGTACTCAGACCCAGTACTTC. Amino acids: CASSSKAGTSGTQTQYF.

V is TRBV11-3 and J is TRBJ2-7; D is possibly TRBD1 (5 bases). Germline CDR1 and CDR2: SGHNT and YENEEA. There are 16 residues in the CDR3. With 1 base removed from V and 4 bases from J, the gap between germline ends came to 17 bases. CDR3 DNA sequence: TGTGCCAGCAGCTTAGTATTGGGCCCCCGGACATACGAGCAGTACTTC. It yields the protein CASSLVLGPRTYEQYF.